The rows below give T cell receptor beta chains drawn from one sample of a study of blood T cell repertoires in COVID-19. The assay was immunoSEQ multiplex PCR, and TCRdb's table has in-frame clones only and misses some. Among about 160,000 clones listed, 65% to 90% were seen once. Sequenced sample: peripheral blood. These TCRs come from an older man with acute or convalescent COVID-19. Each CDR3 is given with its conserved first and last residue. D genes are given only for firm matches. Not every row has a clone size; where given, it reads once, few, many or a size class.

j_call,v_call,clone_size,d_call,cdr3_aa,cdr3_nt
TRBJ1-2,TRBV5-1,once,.,CASSFQGLNYGYTF,TGCGCCAGCAGCTTCCAGGGGCTTAACTATGGCTACACCTTC
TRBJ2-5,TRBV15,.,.,CATSREGAGEETQYF,TGTGCCACCAGCAGAGAGGGGGCAGGTGAAGAGACCCAGTACTTC
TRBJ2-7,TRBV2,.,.,CASSEGAREQYF,TGTGCCAGCAGTGAAGGGGCGCGTGAGCAGTACTTC
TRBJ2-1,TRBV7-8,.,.,CASSLGASSYNEQFF,TGTGCCAGCAGCTTAGGGGCCAGCTCCTACAATGAGCAGTTCTTC
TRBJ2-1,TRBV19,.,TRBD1,CASSTDRGNEQFF,TGTGCCAGTAGTACGGACAGGGGCAATGAGCAGTTCTTC
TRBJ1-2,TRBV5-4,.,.,CASSFGGGGYTF,TGTGCCAGCAGCTTCGGGGGGGGTGGCTACACCTTC
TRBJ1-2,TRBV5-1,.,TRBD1,CASSSNPGQGANGYTF,TGCGCCAGCAGCTCTAATCCGGGACAGGGGGCAAATGGCTACACCTTC
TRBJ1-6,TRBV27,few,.,CASKLREKSSPLHF,TGTGCCAGCAAGCTCAGGGAAAAAAGTTCACCCCTCCACTTT
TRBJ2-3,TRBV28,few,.,CASSRSPSSNTQYF,TGTGCCAGCAGTCGATCACCCTCTAGCAATACGCAGTATTTT
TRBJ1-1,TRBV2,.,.,CASRDHRVVTEAFF,TGTGCCAGCAGAGACCACCGGGTGGTTACTGAAGCTTTCTTT
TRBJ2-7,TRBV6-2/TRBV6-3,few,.,CASSYSTYEQYF,TGTGCCAGCAGTTACTCCACCTACGAGCAGTACTTC
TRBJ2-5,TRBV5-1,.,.,CASSWGPGGNQETQYF,TGCGCCAGCAGCTGGGGCCCGGGCGGAAACCAAGAGACCCAGTACTTC
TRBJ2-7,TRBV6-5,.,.,CASSPTTDHYEQYF,TGTGCCAGCAGTCCGACGACAGACCACTACGAGCAGTACTTC
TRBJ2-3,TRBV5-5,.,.,CATSRVAAGATDTQYF,TGTGCCACCTCCCGCGTGGCGGCGGGGGCCACAGATACGCAGTATTTT
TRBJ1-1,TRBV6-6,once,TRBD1,CASRLKQGARTEAFF,TGTGCCAGCAGATTAAAACAGGGGGCAAGGACTGAAGCTTTCTTT
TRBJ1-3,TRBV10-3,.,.,CAIKQISGNTIYF,TGTGCCATCAAACAGATCTCTGGAAACACCATATATTTT
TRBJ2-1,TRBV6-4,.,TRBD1,CASSGSGTGDNEQFF,TGTGCCAGCAGTGGCTCCGGGACAGGGGACAATGAGCAGTTCTTC
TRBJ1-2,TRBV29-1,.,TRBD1,CSARSGGGYGYTF,TGCAGCGCTAGGTCAGGGGGCGGCTATGGCTACACCTTC
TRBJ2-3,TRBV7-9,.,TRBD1,CASSSTGGLDTDTQYF,TGTGCCAGCAGCTCTACAGGGGGTCTTGACACAGATACGCAGTATTTT
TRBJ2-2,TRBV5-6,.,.,CASSLGGRTGELFF,TGTGCCAGCAGCTTGGGGGGCCGCACCGGGGAGCTGTTTTTT
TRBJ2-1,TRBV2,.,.,CASTEARLNEQFF,TGTGCCAGCACGGAGGCGCGCCTCAATGAGCAGTTCTTC
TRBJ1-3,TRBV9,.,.,CASSVAPGAGNTIYF,TGTGCCAGCAGCGTAGCCCCCGGGGCTGGAAACACCATATATTTT
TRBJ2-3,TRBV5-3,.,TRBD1,CARSYKILTGDSTDTQYF,TGTGCCAGAAGCTACAAAATACTGACAGGGGACAGCACAGATACGCAGTATTTT
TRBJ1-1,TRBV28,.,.,CASSSPGGTEAFF,TGTGCCAGCAGCTCTCCGGGAGGGACTGAAGCTTTCTTT
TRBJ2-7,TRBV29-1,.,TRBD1,CSVLQGTGGHEQYF,TGCAGCGTTCTCCAAGGGACAGGGGGTCACGAGCAGTACTTC
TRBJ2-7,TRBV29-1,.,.,CSVSWTSLNYYEQYF,TGCAGCGTTTCCTGGACAAGTTTAAACTACTACGAGCAGTACTTC
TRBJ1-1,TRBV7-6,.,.,CASSPITAGATEAFF,TGTGCCAGCAGCCCGATTACAGCAGGTGCCACTGAAGCTTTCTTT
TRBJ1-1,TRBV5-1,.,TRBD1,CASSSVGQGAGTEAFF,TGCGCCAGCAGCTCCGTGGGACAGGGGGCAGGGACTGAAGCTTTCTTT
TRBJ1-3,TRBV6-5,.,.,CASSLGTLRSGNTIYF,TGTGCCAGCAGTTTAGGGACACTACGCTCTGGAAACACCATATATTTT
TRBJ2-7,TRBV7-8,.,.,CASSLPGPIDEQYF,TGTGCCAGCAGCTTACCAGGGCCGATTGACGAGCAGTACTTC
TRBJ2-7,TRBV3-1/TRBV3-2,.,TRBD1,CASSRTGGSYEQYF,TGTGCCAGCAGCCGGACAGGGGGTAGTTACGAGCAGTACTTC
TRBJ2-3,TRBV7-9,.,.,CASSSWDWEFDTQYF,TGTGCCAGCAGCTCTTGGGACTGGGAGTTTGATACGCAGTATTTT
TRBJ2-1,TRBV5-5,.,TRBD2,CASSTWTSGSPYNEQFF,TGTGCCAGCAGCACCTGGACTAGCGGGAGCCCCTACAATGAGCAGTTCTTC
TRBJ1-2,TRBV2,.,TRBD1,CASSGGGQGSYGYTF,TGTGCCAGCAGTGGAGGGGGACAGGGTAGCTATGGCTACACCTTC
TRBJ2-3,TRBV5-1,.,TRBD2,CASSSGSGGPIGTQYF,TGCGCCAGCAGCTCCGGGAGCGGGGGCCCTATCGGTACGCAGTATTTT
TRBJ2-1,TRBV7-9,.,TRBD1,CASSLGTGGNNYNEQFF,TGTGCCAGCAGCTTAGGGACAGGGGGCAATAACTACAATGAGCAGTTCTTC
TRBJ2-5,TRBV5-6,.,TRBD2,CASRAGTSGQETQYF,TGTGCCAGCAGGGCCGGGACTAGCGGACAAGAGACCCAGTACTTC
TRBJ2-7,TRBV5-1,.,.,CASSWQGLPTYEQYF,TGCGCCAGCAGCTGGCAGGGACTTCCGACCTACGAGCAGTACTTC
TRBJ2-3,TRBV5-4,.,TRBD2,CASSQPGLAQNTQYF,TGTGCCAGCAGCCAACCGGGACTAGCCCAGAATACGCAGTATTTT
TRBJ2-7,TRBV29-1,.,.,CSVGQGSAAYEQYF,TGCAGCGTAGGGCAGGGGAGCGCCGCCTACGAGCAGTACTTC
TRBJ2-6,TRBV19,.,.,CASTPSGRGSSGANVLTF,TGTGCCAGTACCCCTTCGGGCAGGGGAAGCTCTGGGGCCAACGTCCTGACTTTC
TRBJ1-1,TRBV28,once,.,CASRFGQGGFTEAFF,TGTGCCAGCAGGTTCGGCCAGGGTGGTTTCACTGAAGCTTTCTTT
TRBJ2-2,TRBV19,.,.,CASRPGHNTGELFF,TGTGCCAGTAGACCGGGACACAACACCGGGGAGCTGTTTTTT
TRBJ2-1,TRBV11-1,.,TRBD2,CASSKTGTSSYNEQFF,TGTGCCAGCAGCAAGACCGGGACTAGCAGTTACAATGAGCAGTTCTTC
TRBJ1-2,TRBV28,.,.,CASTSPSRTIYGYTF,TGTGCCAGCACCTCCCCGTCACGTACTATCTATGGCTACACCTTC
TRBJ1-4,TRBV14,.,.,CASSQDLQGGEKLFF,TGTGCCAGCAGCCAAGACTTGCAGGGCGGTGAAAAACTGTTTTTT
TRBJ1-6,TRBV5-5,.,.,CASSFQGSDNSPLHF,TGTGCCAGCAGCTTTCAGGGTTCGGATAATTCACCCCTCCACTTT
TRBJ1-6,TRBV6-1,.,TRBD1,CASSESDRGSSPLHF,TGTGCCAGCAGTGAATCCGACAGGGGATCTTCACCCCTCCACTTT
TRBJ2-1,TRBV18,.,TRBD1,CASSPGTGLDNEQFF,TGTGCCAGCTCACCAGGGACAGGACTGGACAATGAGCAGTTCTTC
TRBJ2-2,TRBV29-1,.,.,CSVGLTGEETGELFF,TGCAGCGTTGGTTTAACAGGGGAGGAGACCGGGGAGCTGTTTTTT
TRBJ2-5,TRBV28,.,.,CASSLPGQQETQYF,TGTGCCAGCAGTTTACCTGGACAGCAAGAGACCCAGTACTTC